Below, 5 T cell receptor beta chains from the same sample are listed, as sequenced in a study of beta chain features in type 1 diabetes. The isolated RNA, all of it, was reverse transcribed, so expressed TCRB transcripts were what got sequenced. The protocol was immunoSEQ multiplex PCR, while the TCRdb copy is restricted to in-frame clones and leaves out a portion. This sample has around 500,000 clones, with 10% to 12% found just once. The sequenced sample consisted of naive CD4+ T cells from blood. These receptors all come from a woman between 18 and 29 years old in good health.

This clone was detected only a few times. The CDR3 DNA reads TGCGCCAGCAGCCGTCAAGGGGGGACGTCAGATACGCAGTATTTT. Its protein is CASSRQGGTSDTQYF. The gene calls are TRBV4-1 and TRBJ2-3; either TRBD1 or TRBD2 may supply D (6 bases each). CDR1 and CDR2 (germline): MGHRA, YSYEKL. The ends were cut back, 4 bases at V and 4 bases at J, with 15 bases in the middle. The length of the CDR3 is 15 residues.

The V and J genes are TRBV29-1 and TRBJ1-1, with no clear D. The V gene lost 4 bases and the J gene lost 0 bases, with 6 bases spanning the gap. CDR3 size: 12 residues. Germline CDR1 and CDR2: SQVTM and ANQGSEA. Here the CDR3 DNA reads TGCAGCGTTGCTATGGTGAACACTGAAGCTTTCTTT. Its translation: CSVAMVNTEAFF.

This clone has a count of ten or more. Other DNA sequences in the sample encode the same CDR3. The chain couples TRBV9 to TRBJ2-3; the D is unclear. V shed 1 base and J shed 0 bases, with 3 bases lying between them. The CDR3 has 13 amino acids. Germline V gene data show CDR1 as SGDLS and CDR2 as YYNGEE. CDR3 nucleotides: TGTGCCAGCAGCGTAAGTAGCACAGATACGCAGTATTTT. It yields the protein CASSVSSTDTQYF.

The rearrangement uses TRBV7-9 and TRBJ2-2, with D unclear. The V gene's germline CDR1 is SEHNR and CDR2 FQNEAQ (reference sequence). The CDR3 runs to 14 residues. Trimming took off 1 base at V and 4 bases at J, with 7 bases between the two ends. CDR3 bases: TGTGCCAGCAGCTTAGAGTTGAGCACCGGGGAGCTGTTTTTT. Protein: CASSLELSTGELFF. Full variable domain (rest looked up from reference TRBV7-9 and TRBJ2-2): DTGVSQNPRHKITKRGQNVTFRCDPISEHNRLYWYRQTLGQGPEFLTYFQNEAQLEKSRLLSDRFSAERPKGSFSTLEIQRTEQGDSAMYLCASSLELSTGELFFGEGSRLTVL.

This clone has a handful of counts. The chain is built from TRBV7-2 and TRBJ2-3; D is undetermined. This CDR3 is 13 amino acids long. From germline, CDR1 is SGHTA and CDR2 FQGNSA. V was shortened by 5 bases and J by 5 bases, with 11 bases between the two germline ends. The CDR3 sequence: CASSTPWGDTQYF. CDR3 DNA: TGTGCCAGCAGCACTCCATGGGGAGATACGCAGTATTTT.